The 13 T cell receptor beta chains listed next were all sequenced from one sample in a study of a mutant IDH1 vaccine in newly diagnosed glioma (dated by TCRdb to about 2021). Taken with the paper, the label for time point translates to: baseline, week 1 (first vaccination visit). The treatment or condition label of this sample denotes: pre-vaccination baseline after standard-of-care therapy. Library preparation employed the immunoSEQ multiplex PCR assay. TCRdb's version of the immuneACCESS table is confined to in-frame rearrangements and falls short of the full clone set. An unresolved V gene accounts for under half of the shortfall where checked; the remainder is of unknown origin. This sample holds about 66,000 clones; approximately 83% were observed only once. Of the sample, 2.9% is held by the ten largest clones. The input for sequencing was PBMCs, taken from a glioma patient treated with radiotherapy, temozolomide or both. All receptors derive from a man in his thirties or forties with glioma.

Comments on this clone: Other DNA sequences in this sample translate to the same CDR3. The rearrangement joins TRBV9 to TRBJ1-6, with a tentative D call TRBD1 (5 bases). Germline lookup yields CDR1 SGDLS and CDR2 YYNGEE. V lost 0 bases and J 6 bases, leaving 10 bases between the germline ends. This CDR3 comprises 15 residues. CDR3 sequence (DNA): TGTGCCAGCAGCGTAGGGACATCGGGTAATTCACCCCTCCACTTT. Its translation: CASSVGTSGNSPLHF.

The genes are TRBV7-8 and TRBJ2-7; D could derive from TRBD1 or TRBD2 (5 bases each). Trimming stripped 4 bases from V and 1 base from J, with 11 bases between. CDR3 length equals 14 residues. CDR1 SGHVS and CDR2 FQNEAQ come from the germline V gene. CDR3 bases: TGTGCCAGCAGCTCCGGGACCATTTCCTACGAGCAGTACTTC. Amino acid sequence: CASSSGTISYEQYF.

This clone was counted between two and nine times. The gene calls are TRBV5-1 and TRBJ1-1; D is undetermined. This CDR3 comprises 13 residues. Trimming shortened V by 4 bases and J by 1 base, and 8 bases separated the two germline ends. Germline loops: CDR1 SGHRS, CDR2 YFSETQ. DNA for the CDR3: TGCGCCAGCAGCATAGACGGGAACACTGAAGCTTTCTTT. It specifies CASSIDGNTEAFF.

J is TRBJ1-1 and V is TRBV9, with a weak D call TRBD1 (6 bases). With 4 bases removed from V and 4 bases from J, the gap between germline ends came to 17 bases. The germline V gene encodes CDR1 SGDLS and CDR2 YYNGEE. CDR3 size: 15 residues. CDR3 in DNA: TGTGCCAGCAGCCACGGGGGCCCCCTGGGCACTGAAGCTTTCTTT. As protein: CASSHGGPLGTEAFF.

CDR3 DNA: TGTGCCAGCAGCTTAGGGGCTAGCGGCAGCACAGATACGCAGTATTTT. Its protein is CASSLGASGSTDTQYF. The chain combines TRBV7-8 with TRBJ2-3; 7 bases map to TRBD2. The junction had 4 bases not matched to a gene; V was cut back by 1 base and J by 0 bases. Germline V gene lookup returns CDR1 SGHVS and CDR2 FQNEAQ. The CDR3 has 16 residues.

The chain links TRBV6-6 to TRBJ2-7; 9 nucleotides match TRBD1. In germline, CDR1 is MNHNY, CDR2 SVGAGI (reference sequence). CDR3 size: 14 residues. Germline trimming cut 6 bases from V and 1 base from J; bases unmatched to any gene: 4. CDR3 in DNA: TGTGCCAGCAGAATACAGGGGGCTTCCTACGAGCAGTACTTC. This gives the protein CASRIQGASYEQYF.

V is TRBV5-4 and J is TRBJ1-1, with TRBD1 matching 7 bases. Per germline, CDR1 SGHNT and CDR2 YYREEE (reference sequence). The length of the CDR3 is 15 residues. V shed 4 bases and J 0 bases; nucleotides not matched to a gene: 6. The DNA for the CDR3 is TGTGCCAGCAGCGGGGGACAGCTCATGAACACTGAAGCTTTCTTT. This gives the protein CASSGGQLMNTEAFF. Supplemented by reference TRBV5-4 and TRBJ1-1, the full variable domain reads ETGVTQSPTHLIKTRGQQVTLRCSSQSGHNTVSWYQQALGQGPQFIFQYYREEENGRGNFPPRFSGLQFPNYSSELNVNALELDDSALYLCASSGGQLMNTEAFFGQGTRLTVV.

V is TRBV16 and J is TRBJ2-1; perhaps TRBD2 as D (6 bases). The CDR3 is 15 amino acids. V shed 3 bases and J shed 2 bases, with 11 bases lying between them. The germline V gene has CDR1 KGHSY and CDR2 FQNENV. This CDR3 reads CASSQTSSTYNEQFF. Written as DNA, the CDR3 is TGTGCCAGCAGCCAGACTAGTTCCACCTACAATGAGCAGTTCTTC.

The chain links TRBV5-8 to TRBJ2-1, with D tentatively TRBD2 (5 bases). V was trimmed by 3 bases and J by 2 bases, leaving 18 bases between them. Germline V gives CDR1 SGHTS, CDR2 YDEGEE. The CDR3 extends over 17 amino acids. DNA for the CDR3: TGTGCCAGCAGCTCTCATTACACTGACGGGACCTACAATGAGCAGTTCTTC. Residues: CASSSHYTDGTYNEQFF.

This rearrangement joins TRBV19 to TRBJ2-7; 9 nucleotides agree with TRBD1. CDR3 length: 15 residues. Germline lookup yields CDR1 LNHDA and CDR2 SQIVND (reference sequence). V trimming: 3 bases; J trimming: 5 bases; junction bases outside the gene matches: 8. Written as DNA, the CDR3 is TGTGCCAGTAGTATCCTCGGGACAGGGTTCCACGAGCAGTACTTC. Translated: CASSILGTGFHEQYF.

The J gene is TRBJ2-7, the V gene TRBV6-1, with 8 nucleotides matching TRBD1. The CDR3 spans 16 residues. The V gene's germline CDR1 is MNHNS and CDR2 SASEGT. J gave up 4 bases and V 2 bases, and 10 bases lay outside the gene matches. The CDR3 spells CASSEQSGGGLYEQYF. CDR3 sequence (DNA): TGTGCCAGCAGTGAACAGTCAGGGGGCGGTTTGTACGAGCAGTACTTC.

CDR3 in amino acids: CASSGSARGPYEQYF. CDR3 in DNA: TGTGCCAGCAGTGGATCCGCGAGGGGGCCCTACGAGCAGTACTTC. The gene calls are TRBV2 and TRBJ2-7; 7 bases map to TRBD1. This CDR3 region has 15 residues. Germline-derived CDR1 and CDR2 are SNHLY and FYNNEI. V lost 4 bases to trimming and J lost 2 bases; unmatched junction nucleotides: 8. Combining the CDR3 with reference TRBV2 and TRBJ2-7 gives the whole variable domain EPEVTQTPSHQVTQMGQEVILRCVPISNHLYFYWYRQILGQKVEFLVSFYNNEISEKSEIFDDQFSVERPDGSNFTLKIRSTKLEDSAMYFCASSGSARGPYEQYFGPGTRLTVT.

This clone was found a few times. The chain combines TRBV2 with TRBJ1-1; TRBD1 matches 9 bases. There are 12 residues in the CDR3. V gave up 10 bases and J gave up 5 bases; unmatched junction bases: 5. Germline V lookup: CDR1 SNHLY, CDR2 FYNNEI. The CDR3 region has the DNA TGTGCCACGGGACAGGGAAAAACTGAAGCTTTCTTT. Its translation is CATGQGKTEAFF.